A selection of T cell receptor beta chains follows, all from one sample in a study of identical twins. TCRdb itself ran the 5' RACE reads through MiXCR, one entry per CDR3 protein. The sample holds 300,000 to 400,000 distinct CDR3 sequences, approximately 8.7% seen once. Material for sequencing was naive T cells sorted from blood. The receptors were sampled from a woman in her fifties or sixties in good health. CDR3s include the opening cysteine and the closing phenylalanine or tryptophan. D genes are given only for firm matches. Expanded clones get a size class; other rows say once, few or many, or leave the size out.

TRBJ2-5 TRBD1 15 - TRBV12-3/TRBV12-4 CASTRDREYQETQYF TGTGCCAGCACCCGGGACAGGGAGTACCAAGAGACCCAGTACTTC
TRBJ2-1 TRBD2 12 few TRBV7-9 CASSSLAGEQFF TGTGCCAGCAGCTCCTTAGCGGGTGAGCAGTTCTTC
TRBJ1-1 TRBD1 13 many TRBV29-1 CSAEQGANTEAFF TGCAGCGCTGAACAGGGGGCGAACACTGAAGCTTTCTTT
TRBJ2-7 - 14 many TRBV27 CASSLPDSTYEQYF TGTGCCAGCAGCCTCCCCGACAGTACCTACGAGCAGTACTTC
TRBJ2-7 TRBD2 16 - TRBV5-1 CASSRRSGVGSYEQYF TGCGCCAGCAGCCGCAGGAGCGGGGTCGGCTCCTACGAGCAGTACTTC
TRBJ2-3 TRBD2 15 few TRBV10-3 CAIRGLAGVTDTQYF TGTGCCATCAGGGGACTAGCGGGAGTCACAGATACGCAGTATTTT
TRBJ2-1 - 16 few TRBV4-1 CASSQGEGGSYNEQFF TGCGCCAGCAGCCAAGGAGAGGGGGGGTCCTACAATGAGCAGTTCTTC
TRBJ2-1 TRBD1 18 - TRBV30 CACFTGQGRFSSYNEQFF TGTGCCTGTTTCACGGGACAGGGCCGTTTTAGCTCCTACAATGAGCAGTTCTTC
TRBJ2-1 TRBD2 15 - TRBV20-1 CSAGPIAGGPQEQFF TGCAGTGCTGGGCCAATAGCGGGAGGGCCTCAGGAGCAGTTCTTC
TRBJ2-2 - 15 few TRBV12-3/TRBV12-4 CASSPGVGAFGELFF TGTGCCAGCAGCCCGGGAGTGGGGGCTTTTGGGGAGCTGTTTTTT
TRBJ2-3 TRBD2 15 few TRBV29-1 CSVGGRTRGTDTQYF TGCAGCGTGGGAGGGAGGACACGAGGCACAGATACGCAGTATTTT
TRBJ2-7 - 14 few TRBV18 CASSPLPAYYEQYF TGTGCCAGCTCACCACTTCCTGCGTACTACGAGCAGTACTTC
TRBJ2-1 TRBD2 15 - TRBV7-2 CASSAEAGVYNEQFF TGTGCCAGCAGCGCGGAGGCGGGAGTATACAATGAGCAGTTCTTC
TRBJ2-1 TRBD2 16 many TRBV7-9 CASSWTVAGPYNEQFF TGTGCCAGCAGCTGGACCGTAGCGGGCCCCTACAATGAGCAGTTCTTC
TRBJ2-1 - 17 - TRBV7-9 CASSLKGGPSSYNEQFF TGTGCCAGCAGCCTTAAGGGAGGTCCCAGCTCCTACAATGAGCAGTTCTTC
TRBJ2-2 - 13 - TRBV12-3/TRBV12-4 CAIDPRVGEELFF TGTGCCATCGACCCCAGGGTTGGCGAGGAGCTGTTTTTT
TRBJ2-3 - 12 - TRBV29-1 CSVVRTSDTQYF TGCAGCGTTGTTCGGACCTCAGATACGCAGTATTTT
TRBJ2-1 TRBD1 16 - TRBV5-1 CASSLGDRGIYNEQFF TGCGCCAGCAGCCTAGGGGACAGGGGGATTTACAATGAGCAGTTCTTC
TRBJ2-5 - 14 - TRBV7-8 CASSLLDRQETQYF TGTGCCAGCAGCTTATTAGACAGACAAGAGACCCAGTACTTC
TRBJ2-2 - 13 few TRBV6-2/TRBV6-3 CASSKPEPGELFF TGTGCCAGCAGCAAGCCGGAGCCCGGGGAGCTGTTTTTT
TRBJ2-6 - 17 - TRBV6-5 CASSYSDSISGANVLTF TGTGCCAGCAGTTACTCAGACTCCATCTCTGGGGCCAACGTCCTGACTTTC